This T cell receptor beta chain was observed in a study of regulatory T cells in long-lasting Graves disease. Study-wide context: Treatment with antithyroid drugs for over 5 years, together with positive TSH receptor antibodies, meant persistent Graves' disease.

The time point was: persistent/refractory GD, antithyroid drugs over 5 years with positive TRAb. The TCR library was made from RNA that had been extracted from PBMCs in TRIzol. Sequencing libraries for TCR beta were prepared with iRepertoire HTBI primers and Arm-PCR of CDR3 regions. TCRdb passed the multiplex PCR reads through MiXCR, listing each CDR3 protein once. The sample shows hundreds of thousands of distinct CDR3 sequences, around 20% of them seen only once. Germline CDR1 reads SGHVS; CDR2 reads FNYEAQ. The V and J ends lost 5 bases and 4 bases respectively, with 19 bases between them. This CDR3 is built from 16 residues. Study conclusions and caveats: A greater number of public clonotypes (2,741) was shared by persistent patients than by new patients (roughly 880). Lower TCR diversity was seen in persistent Graves' patients than in newly diagnosed ones.

This clonotype appeared a few times. Its antigen remains unidentified. Source: peripheral blood mononuclear cells (PBMCs), taken when the disease was refractory, from a patient treated with antithyroid drugs. The sequence was obtained from a female donor with Graves disease. This rearrangement joins TRBV7-6 to TRBJ2-3, with D hard to call. This chain's CDR3 is CASSLSVDIYADTQYF. The DNA of the CDR3 is TGTGCCAGCAGCCTCAGCGTAGATATTTACGCAGATACGCAGTATTTT.